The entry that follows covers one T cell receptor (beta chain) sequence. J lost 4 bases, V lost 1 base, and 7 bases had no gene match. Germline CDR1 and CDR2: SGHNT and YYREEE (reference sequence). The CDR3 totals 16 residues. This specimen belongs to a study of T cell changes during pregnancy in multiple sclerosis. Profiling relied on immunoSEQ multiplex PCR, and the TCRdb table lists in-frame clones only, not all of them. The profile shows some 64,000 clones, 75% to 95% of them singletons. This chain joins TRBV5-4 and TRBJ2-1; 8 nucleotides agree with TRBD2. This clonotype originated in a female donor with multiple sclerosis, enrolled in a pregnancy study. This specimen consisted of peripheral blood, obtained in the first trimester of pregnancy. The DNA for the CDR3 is TGTGCCAGCAGCTTGAGACGGGGGGGAATATACAATGAGCAGTTCTTC. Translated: CASSLRRGGIYNEQFF.